The clone carrying this T cell receptor beta chain was counted only a few times. The antigen remains undetermined. The extraction recovered at least 5.5 micrograms of total RNA per sample. A second PCR of 7 to 11 cycles used a sample-barcoded 5' primer and a J-beta primer mix. TCRdb independently ran MiXCR on the 5' RACE reads; one entry per CDR3 protein. The table records around 800,000 distinct CDR3 sequences, 53% of them present only once. The data were taken from a study of blood T cells in healthy people across ages. Study results and limitations: Older age coincided with a roughly linear decline in TCR beta diversity per million T cells. Nothing was known about donor CMV status, and this possibly confounded expanded clonotype changes.

Sequenced: blood. This receptor was obtained from a man older than 75 in good health.

In nucleotides, the CDR3 is TGCAGTGCTAGCTCGGGGGCAGCTAATCAGCCCCAGCATTTT. Its translation: CSASSGAANQPQHF. The chain carries TRBV20-1 and TRBJ1-5; tentative D call: TRBD1 (6 bases). CDR3 length: 14 amino acids. V was trimmed by 3 bases and J by 4 bases, leaving 13 bases between them. Germline V lookup: CDR1 DFQATT, CDR2 SNEGSKA (reference sequence).